Included here is one T cell receptor (beta chain) sequence, with context. This clonotype has a count of ten or more. The clone's antigen remains unknown. Base qualities are not provided; no much larger clone lies one nucleotide away. V is pruned by 5 bases and J by 8 bases, leaving 8 bases of the junction without a gene match. As encoded in the germline V gene, CDR1 is MDHEN while CDR2 is SYDVKM. Inclusive of the bounding cysteine and phenylalanine, the CDR3 is 13 residues long. The only DNA kept is the CDR3, 39 bases in frame from the first base. This record belongs to a study of T cells after yellow fever vaccination (dated by TCRdb to between 2017 and 2020). In the study overall: The SMART-Seq v4 Ultra Low Input RNA kit was used to prepare libraries from fractions with low cell numbers. To follow T-cell clones before and after both primary and booster YFV17D yellow fever vaccination, bulk TCR alpha and beta repertoires underwent longitudinal sequencing. Two healthy male donors, one aged 18 to 30 and one aged 30 to 39 years, were included in the cohort. Blood samples were taken at several timepoints before and after primary and secondary immunization, and bulk PBMC replicates and cell subsets were isolated.

Summary of the overall study and its limitations: Because abundant contaminating clonotypes from the bulk population could be contained in FACS-sorted repertoires, computational filtering was required. Because the study included only a couple of donors, the extent to which the findings can be generalized is limited. Most clones expanded after primary vaccination were re-detected after the booster (around 96% of CD4 and 88% of CD8), suggesting broad memory maintenance. A small share of clonotypes occurred in both CD4 and CD8 compartments, likely arising from convergent recombination. The secondary T-cell response was weaker than the primary response but faster, peaking on day 5 instead of day 15.

This specimen's treatment or condition label, interpreted: live attenuated yellow fever vaccine strain. Two biological replicates of bulk PBMCs were collected at each blood-draw timepoint. PBMCs were isolated from peripheral blood using a standard Ficoll-Paque protocol. TriZol was used to extract RNA from bulk PBMCs, CD4 and CD8 fractions, and dextramer-positive and dextramer-negative fractions. Data came from an Illumina NovaSeq 6000. Synthesis of TCR cDNA relied on 5'RACE template switching, a step that introduced a universal primer site along with unique molecular identifiers. Priming of cDNA synthesis was performed from both the TCR alpha and TCR beta constant segments. Library amplification involved two PCR steps, and the second step added sample barcodes and sequencing adapters. Libraries were sequenced on Illumina HiSeq 2500 (2x100 bp) or NovaSeq (2x150 bp). The authors' analysis ran thus. MIGEC was used to demultiplex reads and collapse the reads into UMI consensus sequences, and MiXCR was used for V(D)J alignment. Vaccine-responding clonotypes were defined with edgeR using replicate PBMC samples, requiring FDR below 0.01 and a log2 fold change above 5 up to day 15. Each bulk clonotype was labeled CD4 or CD8 based on which sequenced repertoire, CD4 or CD8, contained the clonotype at higher abundance. TCRdb itself trimmed the public reads at Q25 with fastp, ran MiXCR and retained productive beta chains. Identical CDR3 proteins give one entry, which carries the most common genes and DNA. These V and J calls are TCRdb output, not the study's own analysis. Counted in this sample were roughly 330,000 distinct CDR3 sequences; about 4% of them appeared once. 24% of the sample is taken by the ten largest.

The sequence is built from TRBV28 and TRBJ1-2, with 7 central nucleotides matching TRBD1. The sequence was obtained from a man aged 18 to 35 who received the YFV17D yellow fever vaccine. The sequencing used PBMCs, collected 5 days after the yellow fever booster vaccination. In nucleotides, the sequence is TGTGCCAGCAGTGAACAGGGGTTCGACGGCTACACCTTC. It codes for CASSEQGFDGYTF.